Described below is a single TCR beta chain sequence and its context. The sample is drawn from a study of blood T cell repertoires in COVID-19. The data were produced by immunoSEQ multiplex PCR, yet TCRdb's version contains in-frame clones alone and is incomplete. The table lists about 210,000 clones, roughly 86% of them singletons. The CDR3 runs to 16 residues. Germline lookup yields CDR1 LNHDA and CDR2 SQIVND (reference sequence). V was clipped by 3 bases and J by 1 base, with 13 bases between them. Sequencing was performed on PBMCs or T cells enriched from blood (not recorded which). The gene calls are TRBV19 and TRBJ2-1; perhaps TRBD1 as D (5 bases). The source is a man aged 18 to 29 with acute COVID-19. CDR3 coding DNA: TGTGCCAGTAGTATCGGAGCAGGACATTCCTACAATGAGCAGTTCTTC. As protein: CASSIGAGHSYNEQFF. The full variable domain, in which reference TRBV19 and TRBJ2-1 provide the parts outside the CDR3, is DGGITQSPKYLFRKEGQNVTLSCEQNLNHDAMYWYRQDPGQGLRLIYYSQIVNDFQKGDIAEGYSVSREKKESFPLTVTSAQKNPTAFYLCASSIGAGHSYNEQFFGPGTRLTVL.